This T cell receptor (beta chain) was identified in a study of cytomegalovirus exposure and HLA in healthy donors. Whole-study context: The 90 to 150 validation repertoires matched the 650 to 850 first-cohort repertoires in platform, a later analysis reported.

TCRdb keeps only in-frame clones here, not all; method: immunoSEQ multiplex PCR. The sample yields 150,000 or so clones, more than 80% seen once. General study findings and limits: Among TCR beta chains, those listed as cytomegalovirus-associated numbered about 150.

With respect to this clone: Its antigen is as yet unknown.

Sequenced: PBMCs. The clonotype originates from a woman in her 30s in good health and CMV-seropositive.

CDR3 sequence reads: CASTPPGQGAGTQYF. As DNA, the CDR3 is TGTGCCAGCACCCCCCCCGGACAGGGGGCCGGGACCCAGTACTTC. The chain links TRBV2 to TRBJ2-5; 11 bases line up with TRBD1. The CDR3 has 15 residues. V was clipped by 7 bases and J by 7 bases; unmatched bases: 11. Germline V lookup: CDR1 SNHLY, CDR2 FYNNEI.